This T cell receptor beta chain was sequenced in a study of blood T cell repertoires in COVID-19. Only in-frame clones appear in the TCRdb table, and some are missing; sequencing was by immunoSEQ multiplex PCR. The sample yields some 300,000 clones, 80% to 90% seen once. V lost 4 bases, J lost 3 bases, and 4 bases stayed unmatched. The CDR3 has 15 residues. Germline CDR1 reads SGDLS; CDR2 reads YYNGEE. This clone was picked up one time. The chain uses TRBV9 and TRBJ2-5; the match to TRBD2 covers 12 bases. This clonotype was obtained from a woman between 50 and 59 years old with COVID-19, enrolled during active disease. Sequences were obtained from peripheral blood. The CDR3 protein is CASSPRTSGKETQYF. CDR3 nucleotides: TGTGCCAGCAGCCCTCGGACTAGCGGGAAAGAGACCCAGTACTTC.